The 18 T cell receptor beta chains in this list originate from one sample, sequenced in a study of post-analysis software for immune sequencing data. Study-level findings and limits: TRBV5-6, TRBV5-1 and TRBV20-1 belonged to a set of about 5 TRBV segments that were more frequent in patients than controls.

Included in the TCR beta cDNA libraries were unique molecular identifiers. One entry per CDR3 protein results from TCRdb running MiXCR on the PCR reads. Altogether 740,000 or so distinct CDR3 sequences are present, approximately 53% being singletons, with the ten largest covering approximately 4.4%. These TCRs are of unknown antigen specificity. The sample taken for sequencing was blood. These receptors were obtained from a girl between 5 and 17 years old with multiple sclerosis.

The V and J genes are TRBV7-9 and TRBJ2-7; 8 bases fit TRBD2. The V gene's germline CDR1 is SEHNR and CDR2 FQNEAQ (reference sequence). This CDR3 is built from 12 residues. V dropped 4 bases and J dropped 9; count of bases not matched to a gene: 5. CDR3 amino acids: CASSSTSGRQYF. The CDR3 coding sequence is TGTGCCAGCAGCTCCACTAGCGGAAGGCAGTACTTC.

The chain is built from TRBV4-1 and TRBJ1-5; D is possibly TRBD1 (5 bases). This CDR3 has 16 amino acids. The V gene lost 0 bases and the J gene lost 5 bases, with 14 bases spanning the gap. From germline, CDR1 is MGHRA and CDR2 YSYEKL. This CDR3 is CASSQDGDGFDQPQHF. As DNA, the CDR3 is TGCGCCAGCAGCCAAGATGGGGACGGATTCGATCAGCCCCAGCATTTT.

V and J are TRBV20-1 and TRBJ2-1, with 9 bases matching TRBD1. CDR3 length equals 16 residues. The V gene end was trimmed by 1 base and the J gene end by 5 bases; junction bases not matched to a gene: 9. CDR1 is DFQATT, CDR2 SNEGSKA, per germline (reference sequence). In DNA form, the CDR3 reads TGCAGTGCTAGAGTAGAGGGACAGGGTATTGACAATGAGCAGTTCTTC. Protein product: CSARVEGQGIDNEQFF.

The genes are TRBV6-2 or TRBV6-3 and TRBJ1-1; no firm D call. V was cut by 0 bases and J by 4 bases, with 9 bases left in between. This CDR3 contains 14 residues. From germline, CDR1 is MNHEY and CDR2 SVGEGT. The CDR3 DNA is TGTGCCAGCAGTTACTCGAGGATCGGCACTGAAGCTTTCTTT. Its protein product is CASSYSRIGTEAFF.

The chain is built from TRBV9 and TRBJ2-4; a weak D match, TRBD2 (6 bases). Germline CDR1 and CDR2: SGDLS and YYNGEE. V gave up 0 bases and J gave up 9 bases, with 10 bases separating them. This CDR3 spans 13 amino acids. CDR3 amino acids: CASSVAEGIIQYF. As DNA, the CDR3 is TGTGCCAGCAGCGTAGCGGAGGGGATCATTCAGTACTTC.

The chain couples TRBV10-3 to TRBJ1-5, with D perhaps matching TRBD1 (6 bases). The CDR3 sequence is 18 residues long. In germline, CDR1 is ENHRY, CDR2 SYGVKD. V lost 3 bases to trimming and J lost 1 base, with 19 bases between them. CDR3 sequence reads: CAISEGPQGRGSNQPQHF. The CDR3 DNA is TGTGCCATCAGTGAAGGACCCCAGGGGAGAGGAAGCAATCAGCCCCAGCATTTT.

The chain joins TRBV6-6 to TRBJ2-5; the D gene is possibly TRBD1 (6 bases). The J call may be incorrect, as the DNA end agrees better with TRBJ2-7. From germline, CDR1 is MNHNY and CDR2 SVGAGI (reference sequence). The CDR3 loop spans 13 amino acids. For the CDR3, the DNA is TGTGCCAGCAGTTACTTTCAGGGGTACGAGCAGTACTTC. Amino acids: CASSYFQGYEQYF.

This chain connects TRBV2 to TRBJ1-2; D might be TRBD1 (6 bases). Looked up from germline, CDR1 is SNHLY and CDR2 is FYNNEI. The CDR3 length is 14 residues. The germline V and J ends were trimmed by 2 bases and 8 bases, with 15 bases remaining between them. The chain's CDR3 is CASSERQEERGYTF. CDR3 DNA: TGTGCCAGCAGTGAACGACAGGAAGAGAGGGGCTACACCTTC.

This chain links TRBV12-5 with TRBJ2-7; 12 nucleotides match TRBD2. Unmatched junction bases numbered 7, after V lost 2 bases and J lost 5 bases. Germline assignment: CDR1 LGHNT and CDR2 FRNRAP. CDR3 length: 16 amino acids. CDR3 protein: CASGLIRLAGENEQYF. As DNA, the CDR3 is TGTGCTAGTGGTTTGATACGACTAGCGGGGGAAAACGAGCAGTACTTC.

V usage is TRBV7-9 and J usage is TRBJ2-7, with 9 bases matching TRBD1. The CDR3 loop spans 16 amino acids. The germline CDR1 and CDR2 sequences are SEHNR and FQNEAQ (reference sequence). V dropped 1 base and J dropped 4; count of bases not matched to a gene: 8. For the CDR3, the DNA is TGTGCCAGCAGCTTAGGCCCGACAGGGGGGAAATACGAGCAGTACTTC. Translated, it gives CASSLGPTGGKYEQYF.

The rearrangement joins TRBV20-1 to TRBJ2-5; 7 positions agree with TRBD2. The DNA end is more similar to TRBJ2-7, so the J call may be wrong. The CDR3 covers 13 residues. CDR1 is DFQATT, CDR2 SNEGSKA, per germline (reference sequence). The CDR3 region is CSARTSRLYEQYF. The CDR3 nucleotides read TGCAGTGCCCGGACTAGTCGACTCTACGAGCAGTACTTC.

In this sample, this clonotype turned up a few times. The genes are TRBV20-1 and TRBJ1-6; 10 bases line up with TRBD1. Per germline, CDR1 DFQATT and CDR2 SNEGSKA (reference sequence). V lost 1 base, J lost 14 bases, and 8 bases stayed unmatched. This CDR3 is 14 amino acids long. CDR3 nucleotide sequence: TGCAGTGCTAGAGGGGAGACAGGGGGCGAATCCCTCCACTTT. Protein: CSARGETGGESLHF.

V is TRBV19 and J is TRBJ2-7; D call uncertain. Matching the DNA end better, TRBJ2-5 makes the J call doubtful. CDR3 size: 13 residues. Germline CDR1 and CDR2: LNHDA and SQIVND (reference sequence). CDR3 DNA sequence: TGTGCCAGTAGTATCCGTCCGTCGGAGACCCAGTACTTC. This gives the protein CASSIRPSETQYF.

The chain is built from TRBV5-1 and TRBJ1-1; weak D call: TRBD1 (6 bases). The CDR3 has 12 residues. Germline CDR1 is SGHRS and CDR2 is YFSETQ. V was shortened by 1 base and J by 8 bases, with 9 bases between the two germline ends. The DNA for the CDR3 is TGCGCCAGCAGCTTGAGGGGGAGAGAAGCTTTCTTT. Residues: CASSLRGREAFF.

V and J are TRBV7-6 and TRBJ2-1; TRBD1 agrees at 8 bases. This CDR3 comprises 18 residues. From germline, CDR1 is SGHVS and CDR2 FNYEAQ. Losses at the gene ends were 2 bases for V and 6 bases for J; bases not matched to a gene: 15. The CDR3 DNA reads TGTGCCAGCAGCTTAATTAACAGGGGGTCGAAGGGGGGCAATGAGCAGTTCTTC. Its translation: CASSLINRGSKGGNEQFF.

The J gene is TRBJ2-7, the V gene TRBV27; possibly TRBD1 for D (6 bases). V was clipped by 0 bases and J by 2 bases, with 8 bases between them. The CDR3 runs 14 residues. Germline V gene sequence: CDR1 MNHEY, CDR2 SMNVEV (reference sequence). CDR3 DNA: TGTGCCAGCAGTTTATCCAGGGGAACCTACGAGCAGTACTTC. Translating it yields CASSLSRGTYEQYF.

This chain connects TRBV12-3 or TRBV12-4 to TRBJ2-1, with 8 nucleotides matching TRBD2. V trimming: 5 bases; J trimming: 5 bases; junction bases outside the gene matches: 14. The CDR3 is 17 residues long. The CDR3 DNA reads as TGTGCCAGCAGTCCCCGGGGAGCGGGAGAGGGAAACAATGAGCAGTTCTTC. Translation gives CASSPRGAGEGNNEQFF.

The rearrangement links TRBV15 to TRBJ1-2, with TRBD1 as a possible D gene (6 bases). This CDR3 has 13 residues. V lost 0 bases and J lost 8, with 10 bases in between. The germline V gene encodes CDR1 LNHNV and CDR2 YYDKDF (reference sequence). The CDR3 coding sequence is TGTGCCACCAGCAGAGACGACAGGTACGGCTACACCTTC. This encodes CATSRDDRYGYTF.